A selection of T cell receptor beta chains follows, all from one sample in a study of cytomegalovirus exposure and HLA in healthy donors. Only in-frame clones appear in the TCRdb table, and some are missing; sequencing was by immunoSEQ multiplex PCR. The profile shows under 300,000 clones, about 80% of them singletons. Sequencing was done on a sample of PBMCs. The origin of the receptors is a woman aged 55-69 years in good health and CMV-seropositive. The CDR3 runs from the conserved cysteine through the conserved F or W. A D gene is named only where the DNA matches it firmly. Some rows mark clone size as missing; the rest say once, few, many or name a class of expanded clone.

TRBJ2-2 | - | - | TRBV5-1 | CASSLVRGTGELFF | TGCGCCAGCAGCTTGGTTCGGGGAACCGGGGAGCTGTTTTTT
TRBJ2-7 | - | TRBD1 | TRBV29-1 | CSVLTGGGYEQYF | TGCAGCGTTCTTACAGGGGGAGGCTACGAGCAGTACTTC
TRBJ1-2 | - | - | TRBV6-1 | CASSPSGNYGYTF | TGTGCCAGCAGTCCTTCGGGGAACTATGGCTACACCTTC
TRBJ2-3 | - | TRBD2 | TRBV6-1 | CASTARGVDTDTQYF | TGTGCCAGCACCGCCCGGGGGGTTGACACAGATACGCAGTATTTT
TRBJ2-7 | - | - | TRBV7-2 | CASSLGGGPYEQYF | TGTGCCAGCAGCTTAGGTGGGGGCCCCTACGAGCAGTACTTC
TRBJ2-7 | - | TRBD2 | TRBV6-5 | CASSYKASGTYEQYF | TGTGCCAGCAGTTACAAGGCTAGCGGCACCTACGAGCAGTACTTC
TRBJ2-6 | - | - | TRBV7-9 | CSSSPRGGAGANVLTF | TGTTCCAGCAGTCCAAGGGGGGGGGCTGGGGCCAACGTCCTGACTTTC
TRBJ1-1 | - | TRBD1 | TRBV28 | CASSYGQGTMNTEAFF | TGTGCCAGCAGCTACGGACAGGGTACAATGAACACTGAAGCTTTCTTT
TRBJ1-2 | - | - | TRBV6-5 | CASRSSVRGYTF | TGTGCCAGCAGGTCTTCGGTGCGAGGCTACACCTTC
TRBJ2-2 | - | - | TRBV4-1 | CASSQELGAGTGELFF | TGCGCCAGCAGCCAAGAACTGGGGGCGGGTACCGGGGAGCTGTTTTTT
TRBJ1-1 | - | TRBD1 | TRBV7-3 | CASSTGQAKNTEAFF | TGTGCCAGCAGCACAGGACAGGCCAAGAACACTGAAGCTTTCTTT
TRBJ2-2 | - | - | TRBV29-1 | CSVSQGNTGELFF | TGCAGCGTTTCACAGGGAAACACCGGGGAGCTGTTTTTT
TRBJ2-6 | - | TRBD1 | TRBV28 | CASSGQGWPGANVLTF | TGTGCCAGCAGTGGACAGGGTTGGCCTGGGGCCAACGTCCTGACTTTC
TRBJ2-4 | few | - | TRBV18 | CASSQITGFGSKNIQYF | TGTGCCAGCTCGCAGATCACAGGGTTTGGATCCAAAAACATTCAGTACTTC
TRBJ1-2 | - | - | TRBV2 | CASSVVHDIRNYGYTF | TGTGCCAGCAGTGTGGTCCATGACATCAGAAACTATGGCTACACCTTC
TRBJ1-5 | few | - | TRBV19 | CASSIAGNQPQHF | TGTGCCAGTAGTATCGCGGGAAATCAGCCCCAGCATTTT
TRBJ1-1 | - | TRBD1 | TRBV7-3 | CASSATGGTEAFF | TGTGCCAGCAGCGCTACAGGGGGCACTGAAGCTTTCTTT
TRBJ2-1 | few | - | TRBV5-1 | CASSFGGYEQFF | TGCGCCAGCAGCTTCGGGGGATATGAGCAGTTCTTC
TRBJ1-2 | once | TRBD1 | TRBV5-1 | CASSPGTGFGYTF | TGCGCCAGCAGCCCCGGGACAGGTTTTGGCTACACCTTC
TRBJ1-2 | - | - | TRBV4-1 | CASSQDRVRANYGYTF | TGCGCCAGCAGCCAAGATCGAGTCAGGGCGAACTATGGCTACACCTTC
TRBJ2-7 | - | - | TRBV18 | CASSPDRSTYEQYF | TGTGCCAGCTCACCTGACAGGTCGACCTACGAGCAGTACTTC
TRBJ2-2 | - | - | TRBV9 | CASSVEGIGELFF | TGTGCCAGCAGCGTAGAGGGGATCGGGGAGCTGTTTTTT
TRBJ1-1 | - | TRBD1 | TRBV2 | CASSTGVGNTEAFF | TGTGCCAGCAGTACAGGGGTCGGGAACACTGAAGCTTTCTTT